These 20 T cell receptor beta chains share one sample of origin, sequenced in a study of T cell responses to AZD1222 COVID-19 vaccine. The data were produced by immunoSEQ multiplex PCR, yet TCRdb's version contains in-frame clones alone and is incomplete. Here the sample spans 200,000 or so clones, approximately 93% being singletons. Sequences were derived from peripheral blood, sampled 28 days after the second AZD1222 dose. These receptors originate from an adult who received the AZD1222 COVID-19 vaccine.

This clone occurred a few times. The chain joins TRBV6-2 or TRBV6-3 to TRBJ1-1; D is possibly TRBD1 (5 bases). Trimming took off 5 bases at V and 4 bases at J, with 17 bases between the two ends. Germline assignment: CDR1 MNHEY and CDR2 SVGEGT. The CDR3 has 15 residues. Here the CDR3 DNA reads TGTGCCAGCAGTCTCCGGGACTCTAGGGGCACTGAAGCTTTCTTT. This codes for CASSLRDSRGTEAFF.

The chain joins TRBV5-4 to TRBJ1-2; a possible D gene is TRBD1 (6 bases). The germline V gene has CDR1 SGHNT and CDR2 YYREEE (reference sequence). The CDR3 is made up of 16 amino acids. The V and J ends lost 4 bases and 1 base respectively, with 17 bases between them. The CDR3: CASSGGAAPFNYGYTF. For the CDR3, the DNA is TGTGCCAGCAGCGGGGGGGCGGCGCCCTTTAACTATGGCTACACCTTC.

The chain recombines TRBV25-1 with TRBJ1-2; D unresolved. The length of the CDR3 is 17 residues. V dropped 6 bases and J dropped 0 bases, with 20 bases sitting between them. Germline loops: CDR1 MGHDK, CDR2 SYGVNS. The CDR3 DNA reads TGTGCCAGCAGAGGAGCCGACGGACTTAAGACTAACTATGGCTACACCTTC. Amino acid sequence: CASRGADGLKTNYGYTF.

The chain employs TRBV6-5 and TRBJ2-1; D remains ambiguous. V dropped 7 bases and J dropped 6 bases, with 19 bases sitting between them. There are 15 residues in the CDR3. Germline loops: CDR1 MNHEY, CDR2 SVGAGI. CDR3 region: CASNPVAPPSNEQFF. The CDR3 region has the DNA TGTGCCAGCAACCCCGTGGCTCCTCCCAGCAATGAGCAGTTCTTC.

The V and J genes are TRBV6-1 and TRBJ1-5; D is unresolved. V was trimmed by 3 bases and J by 5 bases, leaving 11 bases between them. The germline V gene has CDR1 MNHNS and CDR2 SASEGT. The CDR3 has 14 residues. In DNA form, the CDR3 reads TGTGCCAGCAGTGATTGGGAGGAAGATCAGCCCCAGCATTTT. Translation gives CASSDWEEDQPQHF.

The genes are TRBV6-5 and TRBJ1-2; unclear D gene. Germline V gene data show CDR1 as MNHEY and CDR2 as SVGAGI. The CDR3 is made up of 14 amino acids. Trimming removed 6 bases at V and 1 base at J, with 12 bases between. The CDR3 loop is CASRPSQNNYGYTF. The DNA for the CDR3 is TGTGCCAGCAGGCCTTCACAGAATAACTATGGCTACACCTTC.

Turning to this clone: The sample holds other DNA sequences that translate to the same CDR3. This chain uses TRBV14 with TRBJ1-6; 8 positions agree with TRBD1. This CDR3 comprises 14 residues. J gave up 10 bases and V 4 bases, and 6 bases lay outside the gene matches. In germline, CDR1 is SGHDN, CDR2 FVKESK. The CDR3 is CASSPRTGNSPLHF. CDR3 DNA: TGTGCCAGCAGCCCTAGGACAGGGAACTCACCCCTCCACTTT.

CDR3: CASSLGQGGKEKLFF. CDR3 sequence (DNA): TGCGCCAGCAGCCTGGGACAGGGCGGAAAAGAGAAACTGTTTTTT. The genes are TRBV5-1 and TRBJ1-4, with 9 bases identical to TRBD1. With 4 bases clipped from V and 11 bases from J, the junction kept 12 bases outside the gene matches. This CDR3 has 15 residues. The germline V gene encodes CDR1 SGHRS and CDR2 YFSETQ. Together with reference TRBV5-1 and TRBJ1-4, the CDR3 gives the full variable domain: KAGVTQTPRYLIKTRGQQVTLSCSPISGHRSVSWYQQTPGQGLQFLFEYFSETQRNKGNFPGRFSGRQFSNSRSEMNVSTLELGDSALYLCASSLGQGGKEKLFFGSGTQLSVL.

This rearrangement joins TRBV12-3 or TRBV12-4 to TRBJ1-1, with D hard to call. The CDR3 length is 13 residues. Trimming pared 6 bases from V and 0 bases from J, leaving 8 bases between. The CDR3 DNA sequence: TGTGCCAGCAGCCATACATTGAACACTGAAGCTTTCTTT. Its translation: CASSHTLNTEAFF.

The chain links TRBV27 to TRBJ1-6; 9 positions match TRBD1. The CDR3 runs 15 residues. The V gene's germline CDR1 is MNHEY and CDR2 SMNVEV (reference sequence). Unmatched junction bases numbered 11, after V lost 8 bases and J lost 9 bases. CDR3 amino acids: CASSDIGTGLSPLHF. In nucleotides, the CDR3 is TGTGCCAGCTCTGATATCGGGACAGGGCTTTCACCCCTCCACTTT.

The V and J genes are TRBV28 and TRBJ1-1; D is unclear. CDR1 is MDHEN and CDR2 is SYDVKM in the germline V gene. The CDR3 is made up of 11 amino acids. With 5 bases removed from V and 11 bases from J, the gap between germline ends came to 12 bases. Here the CDR3 reads CASSPHRGAFF. The CDR3 region has the DNA TGTGCCAGCAGTCCGCACCGAGGGGCTTTCTTT.

The chain joins TRBV7-9 to TRBJ1-6; D perhaps matches TRBD1 (6 bases). The CDR3 is 17 amino acids. V lost 5 bases and J lost 10, with 24 bases in between. In germline, CDR1 is SEHNR, CDR2 FQNEAQ (reference sequence). The CDR3 nucleotides are TGTGCCAGCAGCACCCTAGGAGGGGGGGCAGTAAGGTCACCCCTCCACTTT. Its protein product is CASSTLGGGAVRSPLHF. Full variable domain (remainder filled in from reference TRBV7-9 and TRBJ1-6): DTGVSQNPRHKITKRGQNVTFRCDPISEHNRLYWYRQTLGQGPEFLTYFQNEAQLEKSRLLSDRFSAERPKGSFSTLEIQRTEQGDSAMYLCASSTLGGGAVRSPLHFGNGTRLTVT.

This rearrangement joins TRBV30 to TRBJ2-4; no firm D call. V was pared by 2 bases and J by 3 bases, with 8 bases between. The CDR3 has 13 residues. Germline values: CDR1 GTSNPN, CDR2 SVGIG (reference sequence). CDR3 DNA: TGTGCCTGGAGTATATCTAACAAAAACATTCAGTACTTC. Protein product: CAWSISNKNIQYF.

The chain combines TRBV5-8 with TRBJ1-5; D not certain. The CDR3 is 14 amino acids. Germline V gene data show CDR1 as SGHTS and CDR2 as YDEGEE. The germline V and J ends were trimmed by 2 bases and 0 bases, with 6 bases remaining between them. The CDR3 nucleotides read TGTGCCAGCAGCTTCCACCATAGCAATCAGCCCCAGCATTTT. It codes for CASSFHHSNQPQHF.

The gene calls are TRBV14 and TRBJ2-5; perhaps TRBD1 as D (5 bases). Germline V gives CDR1 SGHDN, CDR2 FVKESK. Trimming shortened V by 2 bases and J by 2 bases, and 9 bases separated the two germline ends. The CDR3 runs 14 residues. For the CDR3, the DNA is TGTGCCAGCAGCCAAATTCGACAGCAAGAGACCCAGTACTTC. Protein sequence: CASSQIRQQETQYF.

The rearrangement joins TRBV5-6 to TRBJ1-1; D is unclear. V was shortened by 4 bases and J by 7 bases, with 8 bases between the two germline ends. The CDR3 loop spans 11 amino acids. CDR1 is SGHDT and CDR2 is YYEEEE in the germline V gene. CDR3 DNA: TGTGCCAGCAGCCGGGAGATTGAAGCTTTCTTT. This codes for CASSREIEAFF.

This chain uses TRBV21-1 with TRBJ1-5. TRBV21-1 is recorded as a pseudogene. The CDR3 runs to 15 residues. CDR3 loop: CASSKVRGSPLPQHF. The CDR3 DNA sequence: TGTGCCAGCAGCAAAGTTCGGGGCAGTCCTCTACCCCAGCATTTT.

This sequence joins TRBV12-5 and TRBJ2-2; D not resolved. The CDR3 runs to 15 residues. The V gene's germline CDR1 is LGHNT and CDR2 FRNRAP. Trimming left V 0 bases short and J 4 bases short, with 9 bases between. DNA of the CDR3: TGTGCTAGTGGTTTGGTACGATTAGGCACCGGGGAGCTGTTTTTT. Translating gives CASGLVRLGTGELFF.

The chain recombines TRBV19 with TRBJ1-1; TRBD1 matches 7 bases. CDR1 and CDR2 from the germline V gene are LNHDA and SQIVND (reference sequence). With 6 bases clipped from V and 0 bases from J, the junction kept 7 bases outside the gene matches. The CDR3 loop spans 15 amino acids. The CDR3 here is CASRLGQHLNTEAFF. Here the CDR3 DNA reads TGTGCCAGTAGGCTGGGACAGCACCTGAACACTGAAGCTTTCTTT.

This chain uses TRBV4-2 with TRBJ2-3; D ambiguous. CDR1 and CDR2 (germline): LGHNA, YNFKEQ. The CDR3 consists of 13 residues. Between the trimmed V and J ends, which lost 0 bases and 7 bases, there was a span of 8 bases. The CDR3 region has the DNA TGTGCCAGCAGCCAAGATCTCCGTTATACGCAGTATTTT. Translated, it gives CASSQDLRYTQYF.